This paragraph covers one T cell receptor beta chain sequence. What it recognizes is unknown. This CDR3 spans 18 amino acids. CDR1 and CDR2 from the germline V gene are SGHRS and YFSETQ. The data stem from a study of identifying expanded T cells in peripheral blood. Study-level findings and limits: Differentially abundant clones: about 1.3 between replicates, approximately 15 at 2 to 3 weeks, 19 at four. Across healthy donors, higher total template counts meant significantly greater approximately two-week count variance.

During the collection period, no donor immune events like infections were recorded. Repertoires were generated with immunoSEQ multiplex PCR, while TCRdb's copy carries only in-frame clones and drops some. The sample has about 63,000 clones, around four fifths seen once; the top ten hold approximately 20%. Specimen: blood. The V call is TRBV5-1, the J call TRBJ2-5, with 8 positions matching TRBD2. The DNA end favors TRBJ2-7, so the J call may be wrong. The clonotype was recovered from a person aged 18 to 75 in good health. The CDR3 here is CASSLATAISGSTYEQYF. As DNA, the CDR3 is TGCGCCAGCAGCTTGGCCACTGCCATAAGCGGGAGTACCTACGAGCAGTACTTC.